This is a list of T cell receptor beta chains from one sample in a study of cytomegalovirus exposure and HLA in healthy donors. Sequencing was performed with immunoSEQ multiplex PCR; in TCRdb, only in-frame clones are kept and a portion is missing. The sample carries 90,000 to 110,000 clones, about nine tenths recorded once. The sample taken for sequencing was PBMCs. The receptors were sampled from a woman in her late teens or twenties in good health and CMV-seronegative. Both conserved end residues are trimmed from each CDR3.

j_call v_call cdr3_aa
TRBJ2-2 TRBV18 ASSPPGRTGELF
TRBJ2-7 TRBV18 ASSPGGAPYEQY
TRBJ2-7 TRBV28 ASMGRSYEQY
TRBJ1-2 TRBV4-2 ASSPGDFGGYT
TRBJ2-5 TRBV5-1 ASSLWGVQETQY
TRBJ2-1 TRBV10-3 AIRVGTREHTYNEQF
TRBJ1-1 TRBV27 ATGRGGMNTEAF
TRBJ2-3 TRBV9 ASSPQDTQY
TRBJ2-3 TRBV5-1 ASSWPSFGTGESIVPDTQY
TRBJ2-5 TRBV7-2 ASSISGGSGETQY
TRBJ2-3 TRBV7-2 ASSFYTDTQY
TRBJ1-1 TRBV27 ASSSYRGAVDTEAF
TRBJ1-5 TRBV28 ASSLGEVLYSNQPQH
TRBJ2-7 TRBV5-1 ASSLSGGSTYEQY
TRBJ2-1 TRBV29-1 SVLGGAVNEQF
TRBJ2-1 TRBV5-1 ASSLEGAQF
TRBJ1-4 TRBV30 AWSGGQRPNEKLF
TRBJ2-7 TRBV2 ASRLGLAGNYEQY
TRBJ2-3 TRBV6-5 ASSYRGRDTQY
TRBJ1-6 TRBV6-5 ASTSGGLWGSPLH
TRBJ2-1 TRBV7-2 ASSLAQFNEQF
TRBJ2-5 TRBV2 ASSGVREETQY
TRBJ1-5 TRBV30 AWNRGRNQPQH
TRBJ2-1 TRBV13 ASSDPRGGDEQF
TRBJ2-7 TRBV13 ASSRPISTGGYEQY
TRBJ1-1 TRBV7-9 ASSLLSTEAF
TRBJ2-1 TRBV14 ASSQGVYNEQF
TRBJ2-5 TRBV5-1 ASRPTIDRGPAETQY
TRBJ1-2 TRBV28 ASTQGQGDGYT
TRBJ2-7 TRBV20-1 SAHGQSEQY
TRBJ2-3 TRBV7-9 ASSLKVWGVSDTQY
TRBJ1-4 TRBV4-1 ASRQGGVPGQGANEKLF
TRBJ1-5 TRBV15 ATSTQSNQPQH
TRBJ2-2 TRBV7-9 ASSRRQDTGELF
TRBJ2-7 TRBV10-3 AISESLRERFEQY
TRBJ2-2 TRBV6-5 ASRQGHTGELF
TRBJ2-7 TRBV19 ATSSASGGEDYEQY
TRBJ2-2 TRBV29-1 SVEVGGWYTGELF
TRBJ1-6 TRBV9 ASSKRTGWNSPLH
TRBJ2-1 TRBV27 ASTSGGAIGEQF
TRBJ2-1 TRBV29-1 SVRGLAGGISYNEQF
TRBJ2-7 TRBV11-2 ASSPGTGDYEQY
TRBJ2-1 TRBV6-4 ASSDSRYNEQF
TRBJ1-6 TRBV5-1 ASSLQGPGDSPLH
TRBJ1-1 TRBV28 ASSLNTIEAF
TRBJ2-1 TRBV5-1 ASSRTPEIVDEQF
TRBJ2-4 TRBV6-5 ASSFAGSAKNIQY
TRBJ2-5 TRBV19 ASSTPGLAAEETQY
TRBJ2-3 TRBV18 ASSPLAAGLGTSTDTQY
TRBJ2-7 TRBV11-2 ASSRVWRAPEQY
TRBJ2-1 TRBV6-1 ASSERVPVTSGRGEQF